The entry below describes one T cell receptor (beta chain). Its antigen is unidentified. Germline is not matched at one junction end, which may reflect a read error. The second PCR ran about 7 to 12 cycles with a sample-barcoded 5' primer and J-beta primers. No fewer than 2.5 million CDR3-containing paired-end reads came from each sample. A single record per CDR3 protein comes from TCRdb applying MiXCR to the 5' RACE reads. The repertoire includes hundreds of thousands of distinct CDR3 sequences, around two fifths of them detected once, and around 21% sits in the top ten. Germline V gives CDR1 ENHRY, CDR2 SYGVKD. There are 17 residues in the CDR3. These data are taken from a study of blood T cells in healthy people across ages. Points from the study as a whole: The lack of PBMC sorting stopped any conclusive naive versus antigen-experienced comparison. Estimates drawn from one million T cells were deemed to understate diversity.

Source material: blood. V gene TRBV10-3 combines with J gene TRBJ2-1; TRBD1 or TRBD2 may be the D gene (5 bases each). The clonotype was recovered from a man between 60 and 70 years old in good health. The CDR3 protein is CAVSAPGSVRGDGEQFF. Here the CDR3 DNA reads TGTGCCGTCAGTGCTCCGGGGAGCGTCCGAGGGGATGGTGAGCAGTTCTTC.